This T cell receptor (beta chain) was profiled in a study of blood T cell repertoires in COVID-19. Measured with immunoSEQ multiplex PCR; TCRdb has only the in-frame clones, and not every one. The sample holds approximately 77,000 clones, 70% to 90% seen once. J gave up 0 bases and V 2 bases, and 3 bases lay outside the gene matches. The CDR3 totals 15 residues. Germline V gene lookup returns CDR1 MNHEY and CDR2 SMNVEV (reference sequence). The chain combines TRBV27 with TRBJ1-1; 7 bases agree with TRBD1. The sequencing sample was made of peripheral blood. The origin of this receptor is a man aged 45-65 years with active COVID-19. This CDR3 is CASSLQGQMNTEAFF. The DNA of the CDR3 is TGTGCCAGCAGTTTACAGGGACAGATGAACACTGAAGCTTTCTTT.